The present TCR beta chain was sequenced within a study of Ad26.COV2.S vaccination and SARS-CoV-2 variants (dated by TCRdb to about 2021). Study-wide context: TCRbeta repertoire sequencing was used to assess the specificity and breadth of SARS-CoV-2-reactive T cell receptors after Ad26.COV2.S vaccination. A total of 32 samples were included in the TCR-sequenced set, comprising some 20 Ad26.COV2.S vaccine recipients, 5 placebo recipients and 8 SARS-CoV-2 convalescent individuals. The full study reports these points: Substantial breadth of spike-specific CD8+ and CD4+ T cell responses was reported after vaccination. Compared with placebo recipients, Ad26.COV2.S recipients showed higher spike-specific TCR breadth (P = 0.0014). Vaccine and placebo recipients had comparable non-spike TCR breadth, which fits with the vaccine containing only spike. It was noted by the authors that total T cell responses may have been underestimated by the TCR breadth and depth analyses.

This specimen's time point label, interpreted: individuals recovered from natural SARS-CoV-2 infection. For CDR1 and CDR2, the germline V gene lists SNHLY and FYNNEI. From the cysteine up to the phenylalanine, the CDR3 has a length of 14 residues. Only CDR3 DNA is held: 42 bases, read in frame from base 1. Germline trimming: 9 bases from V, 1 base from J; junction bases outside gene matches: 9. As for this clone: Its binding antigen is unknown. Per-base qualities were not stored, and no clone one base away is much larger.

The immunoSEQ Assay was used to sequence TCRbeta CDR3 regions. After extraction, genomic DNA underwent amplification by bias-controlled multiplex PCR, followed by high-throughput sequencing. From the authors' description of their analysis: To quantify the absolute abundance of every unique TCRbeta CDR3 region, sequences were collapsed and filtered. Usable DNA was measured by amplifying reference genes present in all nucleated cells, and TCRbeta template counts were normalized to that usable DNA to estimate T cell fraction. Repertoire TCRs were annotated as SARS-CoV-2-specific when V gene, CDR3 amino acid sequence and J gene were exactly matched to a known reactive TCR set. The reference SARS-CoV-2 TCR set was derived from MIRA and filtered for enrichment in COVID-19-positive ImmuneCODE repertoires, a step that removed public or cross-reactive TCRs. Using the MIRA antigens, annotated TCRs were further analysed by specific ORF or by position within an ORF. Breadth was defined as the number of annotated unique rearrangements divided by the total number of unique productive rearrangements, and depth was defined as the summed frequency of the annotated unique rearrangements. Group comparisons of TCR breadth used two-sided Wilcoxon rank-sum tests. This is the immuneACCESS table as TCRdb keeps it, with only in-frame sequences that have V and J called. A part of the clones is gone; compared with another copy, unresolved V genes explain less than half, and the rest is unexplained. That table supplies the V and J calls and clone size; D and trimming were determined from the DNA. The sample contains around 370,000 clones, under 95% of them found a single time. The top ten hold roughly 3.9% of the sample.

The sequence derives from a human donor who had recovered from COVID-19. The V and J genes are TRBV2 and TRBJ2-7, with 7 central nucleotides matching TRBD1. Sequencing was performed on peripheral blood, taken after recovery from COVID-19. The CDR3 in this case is CARGRQGVSYEQYF. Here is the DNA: TGTGCCAGAGGGAGACAGGGTGTTTCCTACGAGCAGTACTTC. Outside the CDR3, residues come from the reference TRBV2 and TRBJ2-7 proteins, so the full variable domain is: EPEVTQTPSHQVTQMGQEVILRCVPISNHLYFYWYRQILGQKVEFLVSFYNNEISEKSEIFDDQFSVERPDGSNFTLKIRSTKLEDSAMYFCARGRQGVSYEQYFGPGTRLTVT.